A selection of T cell receptor beta chains follows, all from one sample in a study of blood T cell repertoires in COVID-19. TCRdb's copy holds only in-frame clones and misses some; the assay was immunoSEQ multiplex PCR. This sample carries tens of thousands of clones, approximately 78% of them seen once, and the ten largest clones take 15% to 20%. Sequencing was performed on peripheral blood. The receptors were sampled from a woman aged 55-75 years with acute or convalescent COVID-19. Each CDR3 is given with its conserved first and last residue. Fields, in order: D gene, clone size, J gene, V gene, CDR3 DNA, CDR3 protein. D genes are given only for firm matches. Expanded clones are given a class, and other clones once, few, many or no size at all.

NA NA TRBJ2-3 TRBV4-1 TGCGCCAGCAGCCACCGACAGGGACTGGGCACAGATACGCAGTATTTT CASSHRQGLGTDTQYF
NA NA TRBJ2-2 TRBV3-1/TRBV3-2 TGTGCCAGCAGCGTCGTCGGGGGTGCAACCGGGGAGCTGTTTTTT CASSVVGGATGELFF
TRBD2 NA TRBJ2-5 TRBV3-1/TRBV3-2 TGTGCCAGCAGCCTAGGGACTAGCGGGTACCAAGAGACCCAGTACTTC CASSLGTSGYQETQYF
NA NA TRBJ2-5 TRBV24-1 TGTGCCACCAGTGTTGGGGGGAGTGGGCAAGAGACCCAGTACTTC CATSVGGSGQETQYF
NA few TRBJ1-1 TRBV5-8 TGTGCCAGCAGCCCCTACAGGGCGCTAGGCACTGAAGCTTTCTTT CASSPYRALGTEAFF
NA NA TRBJ1-3 TRBV6-5 TGTGCCGGGACCAGAGGGGGTGGAAACACCATATATTTT CAGTRGGGNTIYF
NA NA TRBJ1-2 TRBV30 TGTGCCTGGAATGGACAGTCTAACTATGGCTACACCTTC CAWNGQSNYGYTF
TRBD1 NA TRBJ2-7 TRBV6-2/TRBV6-3 TGTGCCAGCAGCCGGACAGGGGGCGGGTACGAGCAGTACTTC CASSRTGGGYEQYF
TRBD1 once TRBJ2-7 TRBV6-1 TGTGCCAGCAGTGAGGTACAGGGGGATTACGAGCAGTACTTC CASSEVQGDYEQYF
TRBD1 once TRBJ2-1 TRBV19 TGTGCCAGTTCCGACAGGGGTACACGAAATGAGCAGTTCTTC CASSDRGTRNEQFF
NA NA TRBJ2-1 TRBV29-1 TGCAGCGTTGAAGAAACAGGGCATTACAATGAGCAGTTCTTC CSVEETGHYNEQFF
NA few TRBJ2-7 TRBV2 TGTGCCAGCAGTGCAACCTCCAGGCTCGGGTACTTC CASSATSRLGYF
TRBD2 NA TRBJ2-5 TRBV3-1/TRBV3-2 TGTGCCAGCAGCCAAGGCCTAGCGGGGGCCAAAGAGACCCAGTACTTC CASSQGLAGAKETQYF
NA NA TRBJ1-1 TRBV12-3/TRBV12-4 TGTGCCAGCAGCCAACAGCGGGCAGCTTTCTTT CASSQQRAAFF
NA NA TRBJ1-5 TRBV19 TGTGCCAGTAGTATAGGGGGCTACAATCAGCCCCAGCATTTT CASSIGGYNQPQHF
NA many TRBJ1-2 TRBV5-6 TGTGCCAGCAGCCTGGGCTCGGAGTCGGGCTACACCTTC CASSLGSESGYTF
TRBD1 NA TRBJ1-6 TRBV7-8 TGTGCCAGCAGCGGGGGACAGACGGCCACTTATAATTCACCCCTCCACTTT CASSGGQTATYNSPLHF
NA NA TRBJ2-2 TRBV7-9 TGTGCCAGCAGCTTGATGACAGTAACTAACACCGGGGAGCTGTTTTTT CASSLMTVTNTGELFF
NA NA TRBJ1-2 TRBV5-4 TGTGCCAGCAGCCCTCAACCGACAGCGAACTATGGCTACACCTTC CASSPQPTANYGYTF
NA NA TRBJ2-3 TRBV7-3 TGTGCCAGCAGGGAACTAGCCAACACAGATACGCAGTATTTT CASRELANTDTQYF
NA NA TRBJ2-5 TRBV7-3 TGTGCCAGCAGCTTTCCGGGAGAGACCCAGTACTTC CASSFPGETQYF
NA NA TRBJ1-1 TRBV7-8 TGTGCCAGCAGCTTTGTAGCTGACAGCCTGAACACTGAAGCTTTCTTT CASSFVADSLNTEAFF
NA NA TRBJ1-5 TRBV5-5 TGTGCCAGCAGCTTGACCGCGGTCGACAATCAGCCCCAGCATTTT CASSLTAVDNQPQHF
NA NA TRBJ1-2 TRBV6-5 TGTGCCAGCAGTCCCCAACAGGGTTTAGGAGGCTACACCTTC CASSPQQGLGGYTF
NA NA TRBJ1-6 TRBV27 TGTGCCAGCAGTTTTCAGAATTCACCCCTCCACTTT CASSFQNSPLHF
TRBD1 NA TRBJ1-5 TRBV10-3 TGTGCCATCAGCACCGGGACAGGGGATCAGCCCCAGCATTTT CAISTGTGDQPQHF
TRBD1 NA TRBJ2-1 TRBV6-5 TGTGCCAGCAGTTACGGGACAGGGGGTGTGTATGAGCAGTTCTTC CASSYGTGGVYEQFF
NA NA TRBJ2-3 TRBV5-1 TGCGCCAGCAGCTTCGGACTAAGGACAGATACGCAGTATTTT CASSFGLRTDTQYF
TRBD1 NA TRBJ1-5 TRBV19 TGTGCCACCCGAATGACAGGGATTAGCAATCAGCCCCAGCATTTT CATRMTGISNQPQHF
TRBD1 NA TRBJ2-5 TRBV7-2 TGTGCCAGCAGCTTAGGAGTTGCAGGGGGCCAAGAGACCCAGTACTTC CASSLGVAGGQETQYF
TRBD2 NA TRBJ2-1 TRBV20-1 TGCAGTGCTAGTGTTAGCGGGGTGAGGGAGCAGTTCTTC CSASVSGVREQFF
NA NA TRBJ2-1 TRBV12-3/TRBV12-4 TGTGCCAGCAGTAATCAGGGTTTACGGTTCTTC CASSNQGLRFF
TRBD1 NA TRBJ1-2 TRBV6-5 TGTGCCAGCAGGACGCCGACAGGGGGGAACTATGGCTACACCTTC CASRTPTGGNYGYTF
NA few TRBJ2-1 TRBV29-1 TGCAGCGTCTCCCCACAGGGTCCTGAGCAGTTCTTC CSVSPQGPEQFF
TRBD1 few TRBJ1-1 TRBV30 TGTGCCTGGAGTGACAAACAGGGGGCGCAAAGGGAATACACTGAAGCTTTCTTT CAWSDKQGAQREYTEAFF
NA NA TRBJ2-5 TRBV6-1 TGTGCCAGCAGTGATGGCTTTAGAGGGGGTGAGACCCAGTACTTC CASSDGFRGGETQYF
NA NA TRBJ2-3 TRBV6-6 TGTGCCAGCAGTTCTTTCACAGATACGCAGTATTTT CASSSFTDTQYF
TRBD1 medium-sized TRBJ1-1 TRBV11-2 TGTGCCGTGGGACAGGGAAACACTGAAGCTTTCTTT CAVGQGNTEAFF
NA NA TRBJ2-1 TRBV4-3 TGCGCCAGCAGCTTGGGGCCCTTCGGGTGGTACAATGAGCAGTTCTTC CASSLGPFGWYNEQFF
TRBD1 NA TRBJ2-1 TRBV7-9 TGTGCCAGCGCCAACCCACAGGGGTGGGGGAATGAGCAGTTCTTC CASANPQGWGNEQFF
TRBD1 NA TRBJ1-2 TRBV2 TGTGCCAGCAGGGGGAATAGACAGGGGGCGGATGGCTACACCTTC CASRGNRQGADGYTF
TRBD1 few TRBJ1-6 TRBV7-2 TGTGCCAGCAGCTTACCAAGGACAGGGGGTTCGCATTCACCCCTCCACTTT CASSLPRTGGSHSPLHF
NA NA TRBJ1-1 TRBV2 TGTGCCAGCAGTGGGGGTAGGGGCTCGAACACTGAAGCTTTCTTT CASSGGRGSNTEAFF
NA NA TRBJ2-5 TRBV6-6 TGTGCCAGCAGTTACTCCGCGGGAAGGGAGACCCAGTACTTC CASSYSAGRETQYF
NA NA TRBJ1-1 TRBV11-2 TGTGCCAGCAGCTTAGCCCTCGGGGGAGGGACTGAAGCTTTCTTT CASSLALGGGTEAFF
TRBD2 NA TRBJ2-5 TRBV30 TGTGCCTGGAGTGCGCTAGCGGGGGGGCAAGAGACCCAGTACTTC CAWSALAGGQETQYF